This T cell receptor beta chain emerged from a study of technical replicates of blood from a handful of donors. The method was immunoSEQ multiplex PCR; TCRdb's version includes in-frame clones alone and lacks a portion of them. The sample lists 65,000 to 95,000 clones, approximately 90% seen once, with 0.27% in the top ten. Sequenced material: T cells isolated from PBMCs. The source is a human donor in good health.

The CDR3 spells CASSYLAGEETQYF. DNA of the CDR3: TGTGCCAGCAGCTATCTAGCGGGAGAGGAGACCCAGTACTTC. The genes are TRBV28 and TRBJ2-5; TRBD2 aligns across 10 bases. This CDR3 region has 14 residues. Unmatched junction bases numbered 6, after V lost 6 bases and J lost 5 bases. Germline CDR1 MDHEN, CDR2 SYDVKM.